This T cell receptor (beta chain) was observed in a study of cytomegalovirus exposure and HLA in healthy donors. The CDR3 is 16 residues long. After removal of 7 bases from V and 2 bases from J, the junction contained 12 bases not matched to a gene. The germline V gene encodes CDR1 WNHNN and CDR2 SYGVQD (reference sequence). Study findings and constraints: Later work found most CMV-associated TCR beta chains apparently HLA-restricted. Cytomegalovirus status was reportedly diagnosed by the classifier with high sensitivity and specificity. Analyses of presence/absence relied on an assumption of roughly uniform sequencing depth across donors. There were some V segments, including TRBV6-2 and TRBV6-3, excluded as indistinguishable.

PCR involved 60 Vbeta and 13 Jbeta primers. Measured with immunoSEQ multiplex PCR; TCRdb has only the in-frame clones, and not every one. The sample includes some 250,000 clones, about 80% of them seen just once. Notes on this clone: Its antigen remains unidentified.

The sample consisted of PBMCs. This receptor was identified in a woman aged 55-70 years in good health and CMV-seropositive. The chain combines TRBV10-1 with TRBJ2-7; 9 positions agree with TRBD1. The CDR3 nucleotides read TGCGCCAGCACTTCCCCCCCCGGGACAGGGACCTACGAGCAGTACTTC. Amino acids: CASTSPPGTGTYEQYF.